This T cell receptor beta chain comes out of a study of blood T cell repertoires in COVID-19. The repertoire was sequenced with immunoSEQ multiplex PCR; TCRdb's copy has only in-frame clones and lacks some. The table lists a few hundred thousand clones, roughly 86% of them singletons. The CDR3 spans 16 residues. Germline V lookup: CDR1 LNHDA, CDR2 SQIVND (reference sequence). J lost 2 bases, V lost 4 bases, and 10 bases had no gene match. The sample consisted of PBMCs or T cells enriched from blood (not recorded which). The chain links TRBV19 to TRBJ2-7; TRBD1 matches 8 bases. The source is a man between 35 and 55 years old in a cohort exposed to, infected with or recovered from COVID-19 (not recorded which). The DNA for the CDR3 is TGTGCCAGTAGTACGAATGACAGGGGAGGAACCTACGAGCAGTACTTC. Its protein is CASSTNDRGGTYEQYF.